This T cell receptor (beta chain) was observed in a study of blood T cell repertoires in COVID-19. Study-level information: Samples of COVID-19 (acute and convalescent) were obtained from the United States, Italy and Spain.

Assay: immunoSEQ multiplex PCR; the TCRdb copy retains only in-frame clones and omits some. Of about 200,000 clones listed, around 90% are singletons. Residents of about two dozen US areas, aged roughly 18 to 89 years, made up the participants. Cohorts were determined from participant-reported clinical history. The germline V gene encodes CDR1 KGHDR and CDR2 SFDVKD. The CDR3 is 17 amino acids. Losses at the gene ends were 3 bases for V and 10 bases for J; bases not matched to a gene: 13. The chain has TRBV24-1 and TRBJ2-1; 11 bases match TRBD1. The sequence derives from a woman aged 18-29 years who had recovered from COVID-19. Sequenced input: PBMCs or T cells enriched from blood (not recorded which). The CDR3 protein is CATSDNPRDRGNGEQFF. The CDR3 DNA reads as TGTGCCACCAGTGATAACCCCCGGGACAGGGGGAATGGCGAGCAGTTCTTC.